The text below deals with one T cell receptor (beta chain). The data stem from a study of blood T cell repertoires in COVID-19. Original processing notes: By means of reference gene primer amplification, nucleated cell counts were estimated. Clones were sequenced by immunoSEQ multiplex PCR, and TCRdb holds only the in-frame ones, with some missing. V, J and clone size are those of that table, while D and trimming were read from the DNA. The sample includes approximately 200,000 clones, around 85% of them seen just once. The CDR3 is made up of 16 amino acids. Trimming shortened V by 4 bases and J by 0 bases, and 16 bases separated the two germline ends. CDR1 and CDR2 from the germline V gene are SGHRS and YFSETQ. Two negative PCRs, clearance, or symptom resolution had been documented for recovered Cohort 3 donors.

The TCR comes from a woman in her twenties or thirties who had recovered from COVID-19. The sequencing sample was made of PBMCs or T cells enriched from blood (not recorded which). The V call is TRBV5-1, the J call TRBJ1-1; possible D gene TRBD1, 5 bases. CDR3 nucleotides: TGCGCCAGCAGCCCGGGGGACGGAAAAATGAACACTGAAGCTTTCTTT. It translates to CASSPGDGKMNTEAFF.